This T cell receptor (beta chain) was profiled in a study of cytomegalovirus exposure and HLA in healthy donors. Clones were sequenced by immunoSEQ multiplex PCR, and TCRdb holds only the in-frame ones, with some missing. The sample has about 98,000 clones, about 95% seen once. With 1 base removed from V and 2 bases from J, the gap between germline ends came to 5 bases. Germline V gives CDR1 SGHVS, CDR2 FQNEAQ. The CDR3 runs to 13 residues. This sequence joins TRBV7-8 and TRBJ2-5; D is unclear. Sequences were obtained from PBMCs. This clonotype was sampled from a woman younger than 35 in good health and CMV-seronegative. The CDR3 sequence: CASSLVRQETQYF. Written as DNA, the CDR3 is TGTGCCAGCAGCTTAGTCCGGCAAGAGACCCAGTACTTC.